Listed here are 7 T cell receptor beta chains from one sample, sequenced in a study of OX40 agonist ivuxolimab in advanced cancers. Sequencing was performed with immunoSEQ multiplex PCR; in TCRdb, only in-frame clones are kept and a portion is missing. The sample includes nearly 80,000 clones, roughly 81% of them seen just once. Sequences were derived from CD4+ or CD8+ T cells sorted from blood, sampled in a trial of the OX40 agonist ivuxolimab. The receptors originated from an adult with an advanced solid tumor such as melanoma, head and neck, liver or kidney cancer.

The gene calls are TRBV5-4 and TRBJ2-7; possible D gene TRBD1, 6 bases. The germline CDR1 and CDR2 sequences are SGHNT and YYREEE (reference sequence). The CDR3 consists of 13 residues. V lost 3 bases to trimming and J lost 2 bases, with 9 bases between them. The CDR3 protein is CASSSRQAYEQYF. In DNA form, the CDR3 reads TGTGCCAGCAGCTCCAGACAGGCCTACGAGCAGTACTTC.

The CDR3, as DNA: TGCGCCAGCAGCTTGGGATATGGTACAGATACGCAGTATTTT. This codes for CASSLGYGTDTQYF. The V gene is TRBV5-1, the J gene TRBJ2-3; D is unclear. There are 14 residues in the CDR3. The germline V gene has CDR1 SGHRS and CDR2 YFSETQ. The V end lost 0 bases, the J end lost 3 bases, and 8 bases lay between the germline ends.

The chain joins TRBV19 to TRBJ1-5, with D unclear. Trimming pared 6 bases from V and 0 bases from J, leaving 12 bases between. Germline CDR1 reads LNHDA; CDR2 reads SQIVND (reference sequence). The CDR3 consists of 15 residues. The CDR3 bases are TGTGCCAGTAGAATGGGCGGGTATAGCAATCAGCCCCAGCATTTT. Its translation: CASRMGGYSNQPQHF.

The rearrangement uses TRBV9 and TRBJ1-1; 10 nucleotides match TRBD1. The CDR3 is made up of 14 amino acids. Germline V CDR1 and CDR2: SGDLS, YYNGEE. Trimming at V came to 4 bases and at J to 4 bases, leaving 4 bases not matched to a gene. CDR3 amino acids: CASSSGQGITEAFF. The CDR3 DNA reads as TGTGCCAGCAGCTCGGGACAGGGGATCACTGAAGCTTTCTTT.

The CDR3 sequence: CATSRGTNVNEQFF. The CDR3 DNA reads as TGTGCCACCAGCAGAGGGACTAACGTCAATGAGCAGTTCTTC. The chain uses TRBV15 and TRBJ2-1; maybe TRBD2 (6 bases). The CDR3 totals 14 residues. Between the trimmed V and J ends, which lost 1 base and 6 bases, there was a span of 10 bases. Germline CDR1 LNHNV, CDR2 YYDKDF (reference sequence).

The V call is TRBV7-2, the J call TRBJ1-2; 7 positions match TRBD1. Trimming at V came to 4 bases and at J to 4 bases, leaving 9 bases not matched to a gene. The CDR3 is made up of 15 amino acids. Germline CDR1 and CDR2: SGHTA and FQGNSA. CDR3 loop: CASSSGGGQTYGYTF. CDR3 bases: TGTGCCAGCAGCTCCGGAGGGGGACAGACCTATGGCTACACCTTC. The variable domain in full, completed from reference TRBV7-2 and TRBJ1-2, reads GAGVSQSPSNKVTEKGKDVELRCDPISGHTALYWYRQSLGQGLEFLIYFQGNSAPDKSGLPSDRFSAERTGGSVSTLTIQRTQQEDSAVYLCASSSGGGQTYGYTFGSGTRLTVV.

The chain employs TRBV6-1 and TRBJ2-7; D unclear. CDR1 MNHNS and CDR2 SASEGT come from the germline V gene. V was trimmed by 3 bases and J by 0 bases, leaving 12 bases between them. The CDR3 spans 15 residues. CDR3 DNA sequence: TGTGCCAGCAGTGACCCCGGGTATTTCTCCTACGAGCAGTACTTC. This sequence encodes CASSDPGYFSYEQYF.